This T cell receptor (beta chain) came from a study of blood T cell repertoires in COVID-19. Clones were read by immunoSEQ multiplex PCR, and TCRdb kept only the in-frame ones, dropping some. Of roughly 330,000 clones listed, more than 75% are singletons. The length of the CDR3 is 12 residues. V gave up 4 bases and J gave up 2 bases, with 6 bases separating them. CDR1 and CDR2 (germline): LGHDT, YNNKEL (reference sequence). This clone has a single count. The rearrangement joins TRBV3-1 (or the pseudogene TRBV3-2) to TRBJ2-7; D ambiguous. The TCR originated in a woman in her forties or fifties with active or convalescent COVID-19. The sample consisted of peripheral blood. In nucleotides, the CDR3 is TGTGCCAGCAGCCTAACAACCTACGAGCAGTACTTC. This gives the protein CASSLTTYEQYF.